These T cell receptor beta chains were read from a single sample in a study of blood T cell repertoires in COVID-19. TCRdb's copy holds only in-frame clones and misses some; the assay was immunoSEQ multiplex PCR. The table shows about 50,000 clones, with roughly 82% occurring only once. The sequenced sample consisted of peripheral blood. The receptors originated from a human donor in a cohort sampled during active COVID-19. Each CDR3 is given with its conserved first and last residue. A D gene is named only where the DNA matches it firmly. Expanded clones are given a class, and other clones once, few, many or no size at all.

abundance: once; len: 16; d_gene: TRBD2; j_gene: TRBJ2-1; v_gene: TRBV7-9; CDR3aa: CASSSRGLADYNEQFF; CDR3nt: TGTGCCAGCAGCTCCCGCGGACTAGCGGACTACAATGAGCAGTTCTTC
abundance: -; len: 14; d_gene: TRBD2; j_gene: TRBJ2-7; v_gene: TRBV10-3; CDR3aa: CAITGTSGSYEQYF; CDR3nt: TGTGCCATCACTGGGACTAGCGGATCCTACGAGCAGTACTTC
abundance: -; len: 17; d_gene: TRBD1; j_gene: TRBJ2-3; v_gene: TRBV18; CDR3aa: CASSPKPGTGSTDTQYF; CDR3nt: TGTGCCAGCTCACCAAAACCCGGGACAGGGAGCACAGATACGCAGTATTTT
abundance: -; len: 17; d_gene: -; j_gene: TRBJ2-3; v_gene: TRBV6-1; CDR3aa: CASSVPVGAKLTDTQYF; CDR3nt: TGTGCCAGCAGTGTACCCGTTGGGGCCAAACTCACAGATACGCAGTATTTT
abundance: -; len: 16; d_gene: -; j_gene: TRBJ1-4; v_gene: TRBV10-3; CDR3aa: CAIGRGGTSTNEKLFF; CDR3nt: TGTGCCATCGGTAGGGGGGGGACCTCAACTAATGAAAAACTGTTTTTT
abundance: -; len: 15; d_gene: -; j_gene: TRBJ2-2; v_gene: TRBV6-5; CDR3aa: CASSYSLRGSGELFF; CDR3nt: TGTGCCAGCAGTTACTCACTCCGGGGGAGCGGGGAGCTGTTTTTT
abundance: -; len: 11; d_gene: -; j_gene: TRBJ1-2; v_gene: TRBV12-3/TRBV12-4; CDR3aa: CASLKGVGYTF; CDR3nt: TGTGCCAGCCTGAAGGGAGTAGGCTACACCTTC
abundance: -; len: 16; d_gene: TRBD2; j_gene: TRBJ2-3; v_gene: TRBV2; CDR3aa: CASRRVAGGRVDTQYF; CDR3nt: TGTGCCAGCAGGCGGGTAGCGGGGGGGCGAGTAGATACGCAGTATTTT
abundance: few; len: 18; d_gene: TRBD2; j_gene: TRBJ2-3; v_gene: TRBV4-3; CDR3aa: CASSQEVFSGGALDTQYF; CDR3nt: TGCGCCAGCAGCCAAGAGGTTTTTAGCGGGGGGGCCTTAGATACGCAGTATTTT
abundance: -; len: 14; d_gene: -; j_gene: TRBJ1-5; v_gene: TRBV2; CDR3aa: CASSAETGNQPQHF; CDR3nt: TGTGCCAGCAGTGCAGAGACAGGCAATCAGCCCCAGCATTTT
abundance: -; len: 14; d_gene: -; j_gene: TRBJ2-5; v_gene: TRBV7-9; CDR3aa: CASSLASGKETQYF; CDR3nt: TGTGCCAGCAGCTTAGCTTCAGGGAAGGAGACCCAGTACTTC
abundance: -; len: 18; d_gene: -; j_gene: TRBJ1-3; v_gene: TRBV9; CDR3aa: CASSVAPPPGQSGNTIYF; CDR3nt: TGTGCCAGCAGCGTAGCACCTCCGCCGGGTCAATCTGGAAACACCATATATTTT
abundance: -; len: 18; d_gene: TRBD2; j_gene: TRBJ2-5; v_gene: TRBV11-3; CDR3aa: CASSLDWASGGSWETQYF; CDR3nt: TGTGCCAGCAGCTTAGATTGGGCTAGCGGGGGGTCCTGGGAGACCCAGTACTTC
abundance: -; len: 14; d_gene: TRBD1; j_gene: TRBJ1-1; v_gene: TRBV14; CDR3aa: CASSQDQGQGGAFF; CDR3nt: TGTGCCAGCAGCCAAGATCAGGGACAGGGGGGAGCTTTCTTT
abundance: -; len: 15; d_gene: -; j_gene: TRBJ1-5; v_gene: TRBV6-5; CDR3aa: CASSSGTPGGQPQHF; CDR3nt: TGTGCCAGCAGTTCCGGGACGCCGGGGGGGCAGCCCCAGCATTTT
abundance: few; len: 16; d_gene: TRBD2; j_gene: TRBJ2-3; v_gene: TRBV6-4; CDR3aa: CASSEGSSGATDTQYF; CDR3nt: TGTGCCAGCAGTGAAGGTAGTAGCGGGGCCACAGATACGCAGTATTTT
abundance: -; len: 15; d_gene: TRBD2; j_gene: TRBJ2-7; v_gene: TRBV7-8; CDR3aa: CASSSQRGGPYEQYF; CDR3nt: TGTGCCAGCAGCTCACAGCGGGGGGGTCCGTACGAGCAGTACTTC
abundance: -; len: 15; d_gene: TRBD1; j_gene: TRBJ2-7; v_gene: TRBV6-5; CDR3aa: CASSFPGQGIYEQYF; CDR3nt: TGTGCCAGCAGTTTCCCTGGACAGGGGATCTACGAGCAGTACTTC
abundance: -; len: 14; d_gene: TRBD2; j_gene: TRBJ2-3; v_gene: TRBV19; CDR3aa: CASSMVGTRDTQYF; CDR3nt: TGTGCCAGTAGTATGGTCGGGACTAGAGATACGCAGTATTTT
abundance: -; len: 15; d_gene: TRBD2; j_gene: TRBJ2-3; v_gene: TRBV28; CDR3aa: CASSRPSGITDTQYF; CDR3nt: TGTGCCAGCAGTAGGCCTAGCGGGATTACAGATACGCAGTATTTT
abundance: -; len: 14; d_gene: -; j_gene: TRBJ1-6; v_gene: TRBV5-1; CDR3aa: CASSQGWGNSPLHF; CDR3nt: TGCGCCAGCAGTCAGGGTTGGGGTAATTCACCCCTCCACTTT
abundance: -; len: 15; d_gene: TRBD1; j_gene: TRBJ1-6; v_gene: TRBV2; CDR3aa: CASRDRTGEGSPLHF; CDR3nt: TGTGCCAGCAGGGATCGGACAGGGGAAGGTTCACCCCTCCACTTT
abundance: -; len: 15; d_gene: TRBD2; j_gene: TRBJ2-7; v_gene: TRBV9; CDR3aa: CASSASSGPSYEQYF; CDR3nt: TGTGCCAGCAGCGCATCTAGCGGGCCCTCCTACGAGCAGTACTTC
abundance: -; len: 15; d_gene: TRBD1; j_gene: TRBJ1-2; v_gene: TRBV3-1/TRBV3-2; CDR3aa: CASSHFRQGAYGYTF; CDR3nt: TGTGCCAGCAGCCATTTTCGACAGGGGGCTTATGGCTACACCTTC
abundance: once; len: 16; d_gene: TRBD2; j_gene: TRBJ2-1; v_gene: TRBV6-2/TRBV6-3; CDR3aa: CASSYGPAGSHNEQFF; CDR3nt: TGTGCCAGCAGTTACGGGCCAGCGGGAAGCCACAATGAGCAGTTCTTC
abundance: once; len: 13; d_gene: -; j_gene: TRBJ1-1; v_gene: TRBV29-1; CDR3aa: CSVELVVNTEAFF; CDR3nt: TGCAGCGTTGAACTAGTAGTGAACACTGAAGCTTTCTTT
abundance: -; len: 13; d_gene: -; j_gene: TRBJ2-7; v_gene: TRBV5-1; CDR3aa: CASSFGVSYEQYF; CDR3nt: TGCGCCAGCAGCTTCGGAGTCTCCTACGAGCAGTACTTC